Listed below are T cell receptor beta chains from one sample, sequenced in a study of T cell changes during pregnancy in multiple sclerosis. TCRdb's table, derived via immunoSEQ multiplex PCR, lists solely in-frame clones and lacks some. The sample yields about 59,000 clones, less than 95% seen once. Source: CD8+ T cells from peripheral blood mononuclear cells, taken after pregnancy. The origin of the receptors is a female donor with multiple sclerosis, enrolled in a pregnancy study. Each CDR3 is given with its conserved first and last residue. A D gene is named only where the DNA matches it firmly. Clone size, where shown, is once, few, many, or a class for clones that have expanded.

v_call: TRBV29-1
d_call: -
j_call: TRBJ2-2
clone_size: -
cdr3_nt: TGCAGCGCCGACGTGGGGGGTTCCACCGGGGAGCTGTTTTTT
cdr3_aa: CSADVGGSTGELFF

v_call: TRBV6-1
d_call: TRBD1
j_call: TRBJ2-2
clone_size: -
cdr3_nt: TGTGCCAGCAGTGGACAGGGGGACACCGGGGAGCTGTTTTTT
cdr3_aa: CASSGQGDTGELFF

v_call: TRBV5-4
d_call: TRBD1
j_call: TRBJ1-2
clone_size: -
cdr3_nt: TGTGCCAGCAGCTCTACAGGACAGGCCAACTATGGCTACACCTTC
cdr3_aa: CASSSTGQANYGYTF

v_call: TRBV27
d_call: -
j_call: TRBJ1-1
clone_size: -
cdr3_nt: TGTGCCAGCAGTTTAGACGTTATGGGGCCTGAAGCTTTCTTT
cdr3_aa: CASSLDVMGPEAFF

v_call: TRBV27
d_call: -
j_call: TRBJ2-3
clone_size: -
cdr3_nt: TGTGCCAGCAGTTTATCGTCGTACAGGGCAGATACGCAGTATTTT
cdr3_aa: CASSLSSYRADTQYF

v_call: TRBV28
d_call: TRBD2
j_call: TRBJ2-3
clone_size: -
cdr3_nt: TGTGCCAGCACCGCCGGGACTAGCGGCCGCACAGATACGCAGTATTTT
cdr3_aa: CASTAGTSGRTDTQYF

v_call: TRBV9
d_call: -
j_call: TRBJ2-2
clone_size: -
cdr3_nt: TGTGCCAGCAGCGGTAGGGGTACCGGGGAGCTGTTTTTT
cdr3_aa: CASSGRGTGELFF

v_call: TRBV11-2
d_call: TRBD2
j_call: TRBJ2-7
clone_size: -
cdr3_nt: TGTGCCAGCAGCTTAGGCCTAGCGGTATCCTACGAGCAGTACTTC
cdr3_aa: CASSLGLAVSYEQYF

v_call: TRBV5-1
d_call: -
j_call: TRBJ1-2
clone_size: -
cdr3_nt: TGCGCCAGCAGCTTGCGGTCCGAATCGAACTATGGCTACACCTTC
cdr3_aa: CASSLRSESNYGYTF

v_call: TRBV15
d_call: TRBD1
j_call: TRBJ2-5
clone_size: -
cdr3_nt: TGTGCCACCAGCGCCCTCGGACAGGGGGAAGAGACCCAGTACTTC
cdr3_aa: CATSALGQGEETQYF

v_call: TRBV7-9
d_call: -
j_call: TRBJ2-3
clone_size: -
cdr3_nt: TGTGCCAGCAGCTCCGTGCGGCGGGCAGATACGCAGTATTTT
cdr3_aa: CASSSVRRADTQYF

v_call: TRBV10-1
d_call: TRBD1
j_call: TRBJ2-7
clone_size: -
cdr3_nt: TGCGCCAGCAGTCCAATCAGAAAAGACAGGGCTGGCGAGCAGTACTTC
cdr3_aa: CASSPIRKDRAGEQYF

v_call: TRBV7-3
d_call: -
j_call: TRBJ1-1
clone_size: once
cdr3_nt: TGTGCCAGCAGCCCCGGAGGGGACACTGAAGCTTTCTTT
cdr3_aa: CASSPGGDTEAFF

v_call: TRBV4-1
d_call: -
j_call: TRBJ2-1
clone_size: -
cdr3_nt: TGCGCCAGCAGCCTCTCGGTTTACAATGAGCAGTTCTTC
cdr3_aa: CASSLSVYNEQFF

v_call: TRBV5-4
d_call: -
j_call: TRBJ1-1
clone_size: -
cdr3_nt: TGTGCCAGCAGCTTGGCCCCGGGCACTGAAGCTTTCTTT
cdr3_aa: CASSLAPGTEAFF

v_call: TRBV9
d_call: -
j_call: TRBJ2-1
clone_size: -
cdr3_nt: TGTGCCAGCGGAGGCTACAATGAGCAGTTCTTC
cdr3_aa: CASGGYNEQFF

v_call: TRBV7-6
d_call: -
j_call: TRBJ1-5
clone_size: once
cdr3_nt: TGTGCCAGCAGCTTAAGCCTGGATCAGCCCCAGCATTTT
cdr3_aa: CASSLSLDQPQHF

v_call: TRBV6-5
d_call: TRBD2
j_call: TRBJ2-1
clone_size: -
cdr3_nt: TGTGCCAGCAGCGTAGCGGGAGGCTTAAATGAGCAGTTCTTC
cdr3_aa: CASSVAGGLNEQFF

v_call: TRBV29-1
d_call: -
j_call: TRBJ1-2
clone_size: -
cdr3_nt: TGCAGCGCGATAGGGGGAGCTAACTATGGCTACACCTTC
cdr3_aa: CSAIGGANYGYTF

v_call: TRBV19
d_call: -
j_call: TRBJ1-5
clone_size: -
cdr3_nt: TGTGCCAGTCGCGGGCGGCAGCTCGATAGCAATCAGCCCCAGCATTTT
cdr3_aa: CASRGRQLDSNQPQHF

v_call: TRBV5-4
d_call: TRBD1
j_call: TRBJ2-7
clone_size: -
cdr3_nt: TGTGCCAGCAGCTTGGACAGGGGGCCCTACGAGCAGTACTTC
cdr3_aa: CASSLDRGPYEQYF

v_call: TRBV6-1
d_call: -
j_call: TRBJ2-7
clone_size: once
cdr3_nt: TGTGCCAGCAGTGAAGGGGCCCCTTCGACCTACGAGCAGTACTTC
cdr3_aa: CASSEGAPSTYEQYF

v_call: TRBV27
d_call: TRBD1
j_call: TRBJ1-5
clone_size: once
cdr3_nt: TGTGCCAGCAGGTGGACAGGGGTGGGTCAGCCCCAGCATTTT
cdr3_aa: CASRWTGVGQPQHF

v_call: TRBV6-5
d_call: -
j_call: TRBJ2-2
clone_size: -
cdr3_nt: TGTGCCAGCAGTTACTCAGGGGACGGGGAGCTGTTTTTT
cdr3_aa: CASSYSGDGELFF

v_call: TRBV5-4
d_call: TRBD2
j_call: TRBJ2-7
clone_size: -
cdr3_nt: TGTGCCAGCAGCAACTTAGCGGGAGCGGACGAGCAGTACTTC
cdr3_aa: CASSNLAGADEQYF

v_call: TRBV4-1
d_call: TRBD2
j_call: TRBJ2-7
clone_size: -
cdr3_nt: TGCGCCAGCAGCCCCTGGACTAGCGGGGATCCCTACGAGCAGTACTTC
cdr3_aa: CASSPWTSGDPYEQYF

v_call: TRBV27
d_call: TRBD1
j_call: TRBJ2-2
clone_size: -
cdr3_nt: TGTGCCAGCAGTTTGCGGACAGGGGGATACACCGGGGAGCTGTTTTTT
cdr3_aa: CASSLRTGGYTGELFF

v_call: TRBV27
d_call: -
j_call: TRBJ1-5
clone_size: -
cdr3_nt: TGTGCCAGCAGTTCGGGACTTTATCAGCCCCAGCATTTT
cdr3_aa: CASSSGLYQPQHF

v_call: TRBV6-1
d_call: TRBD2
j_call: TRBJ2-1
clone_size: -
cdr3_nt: TGTGCCAGCAGTGTGCTAGCGGCTTACAATGAGCAGTTCTTC
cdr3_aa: CASSVLAAYNEQFF

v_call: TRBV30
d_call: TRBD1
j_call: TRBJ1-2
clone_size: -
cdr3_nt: TGTGCCTGGGGGGACAGCTTTCTCTATGGCTACACCTTC
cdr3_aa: CAWGDSFLYGYTF

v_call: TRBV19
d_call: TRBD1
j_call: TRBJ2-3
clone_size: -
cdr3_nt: TGTGCCAGTAGTACGTGGACAGGGAAGGCAGATACGCAGTATTTT
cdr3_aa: CASSTWTGKADTQYF

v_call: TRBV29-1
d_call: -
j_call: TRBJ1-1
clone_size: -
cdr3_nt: TGCAGCGTTGAAGAGCGGGACACTGAAGCTTTCTTT
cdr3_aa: CSVEERDTEAFF

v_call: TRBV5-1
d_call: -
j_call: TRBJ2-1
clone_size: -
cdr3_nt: TGCGCCAGCAGCTTGGTTTCGGACAATGAGCAGTTCTTC
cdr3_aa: CASSLVSDNEQFF

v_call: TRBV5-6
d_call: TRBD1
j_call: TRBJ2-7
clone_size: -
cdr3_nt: TGTGCCAGCAGCCCCAAACGAAGGACAGGGTCCTTCGAGCAGTACTTC
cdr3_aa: CASSPKRRTGSFEQYF

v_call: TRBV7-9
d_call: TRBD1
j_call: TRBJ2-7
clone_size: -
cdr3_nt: TGTGCCAGCAGCTTAGCCGGGACAGGGTTCAACGAGCAGTACTTC
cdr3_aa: CASSLAGTGFNEQYF

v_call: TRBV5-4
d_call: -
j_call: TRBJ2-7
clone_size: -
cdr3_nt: TGTGCCAGCAGCTCCTCCCCCGGGTCCTACGAGCAGTACTTC
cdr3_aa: CASSSSPGSYEQYF

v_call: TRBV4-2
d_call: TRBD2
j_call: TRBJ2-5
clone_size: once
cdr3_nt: TGTGCCAGCAGCCGAGCGGGAGATCATGAGACCCAGTACTTC
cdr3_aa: CASSRAGDHETQYF

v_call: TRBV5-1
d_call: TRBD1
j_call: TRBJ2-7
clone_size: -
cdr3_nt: TGCGCCAGCAGCCGGGGGACAGGGTCCGAGCAGTACTTC
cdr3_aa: CASSRGTGSEQYF

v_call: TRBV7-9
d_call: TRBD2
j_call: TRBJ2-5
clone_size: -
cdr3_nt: TGTGCCAGCAGCTTTGGTAGCGGGTCGAAAGAGACCCAGTACTTC
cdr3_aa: CASSFGSGSKETQYF

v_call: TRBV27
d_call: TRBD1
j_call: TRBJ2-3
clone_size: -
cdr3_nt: TGTGCCAGCAGTTACAGGGGGTTTGCAGATACGCAGTATTTT
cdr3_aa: CASSYRGFADTQYF

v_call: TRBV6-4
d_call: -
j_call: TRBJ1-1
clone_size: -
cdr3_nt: TGTGCCAGCAGTGACTCGACGGGGGTATCTGAAGCTTTCTTT
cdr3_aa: CASSDSTGVSEAFF

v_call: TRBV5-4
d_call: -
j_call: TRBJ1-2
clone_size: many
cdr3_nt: TGTGCCAGCAGCGACCCGGGCAGGGGTAGTAGTGGCTACACCTTC
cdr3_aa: CASSDPGRGSSGYTF

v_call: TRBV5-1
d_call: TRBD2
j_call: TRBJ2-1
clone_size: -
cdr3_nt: TGCGCCAGCAGCTTGGTACTAGCGGGAGACAATGAGCAGTTCTTC
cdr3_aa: CASSLVLAGDNEQFF

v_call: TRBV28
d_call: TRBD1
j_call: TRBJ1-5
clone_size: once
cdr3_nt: TGTGCCAGCAGTTCGCCGACAGGGAGGAATCAGCCCCAGCATTTT
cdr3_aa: CASSSPTGRNQPQHF

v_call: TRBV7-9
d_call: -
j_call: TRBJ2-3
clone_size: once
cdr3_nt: TGTGCCAGCCAGGGGGGCATCGATACGCAGTATTTT
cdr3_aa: CASQGGIDTQYF

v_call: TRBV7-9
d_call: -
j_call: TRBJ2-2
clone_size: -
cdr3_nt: TGTGCCAGCAGCTCCCATAGTGGGGAGCTGTTTTTT
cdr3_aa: CASSSHSGELFF

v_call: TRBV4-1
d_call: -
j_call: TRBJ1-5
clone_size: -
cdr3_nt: TGCGCCAGCAGCCTGGCCCCCGATCAGCCCCAGCATTTT
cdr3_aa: CASSLAPDQPQHF

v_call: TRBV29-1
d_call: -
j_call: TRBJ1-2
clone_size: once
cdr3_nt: TGCAGCGTTGAAGGGATCGAGGCCGGCTACACCTTC
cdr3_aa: CSVEGIEAGYTF

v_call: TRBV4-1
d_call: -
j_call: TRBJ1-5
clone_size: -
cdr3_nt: TGCGCCAGCAGCCAAGGTCAGGCCAGCAATCAGCCCCAGCATTTT
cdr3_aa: CASSQGQASNQPQHF

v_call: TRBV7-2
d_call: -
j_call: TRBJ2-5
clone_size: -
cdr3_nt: TGTGCCATCACCAAACAGGCCCCCCCTGGGCGAGCTTACCAAGAGACCCAGTACTTC
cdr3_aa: CAITKQAPPGRAYQETQYF